These 32 T cell receptor beta chains were sequenced from one sample in a study of tumor-infiltrating lymphocytes in oesophageal squamous cell carcinoma. From the PCR reads, TCRdb called clonotypes with MiXCR, one entry per CDR3 protein. The sample comprises about 20,000 distinct CDR3 sequences, about two fifths of which are singletons, and roughly a tenth rests with the top ten. Sequenced sample: normal esophageal tissue next to the tumor. The receptor source for this set is a male donor with esophageal squamous cell carcinoma.

This clonotype appeared many times. A read error may explain this, as a much larger clone is one base away. The chain links TRBV7-9 to TRBJ2-7; D might be TRBD1 (5 bases). V was clipped by 5 bases and J by 7 bases, with 21 bases between them. CDR3 size: 15 residues. Germline CDR1 and CDR2: SEHNR and FQNEAQ (reference sequence). The CDR3 protein is CASSKTETNRNEQYF. In DNA form, the CDR3 reads TGTGCCAGCAGCAAGACAGAAACTAATAGGAATGAGCAGTACTTC.

The chain recombines TRBV7-3 with TRBJ2-5; maybe TRBD1 (6 bases). The J call may be in error: the DNA end matches TRBJ2-7 better. Germline V gives CDR1 SGHTA, CDR2 FQGTGA. This CDR3 comprises 12 residues. CDR3 nucleotide sequence: TGTGCCACCCGGGACACCCCCTACGAGCAGTACTTC. It yields the protein CATRDTPYEQYF.

This clonotype was observed at least ten times. The rearrangement links TRBV11-2 to TRBJ2-5; D is unresolved. The CDR3 loop spans 11 amino acids. Trimming pared 5 bases from V and 6 bases from J, leaving 7 bases between. Germline V gene sequence: CDR1 SGHAT, CDR2 FQNNGV. CDR3 coding DNA: TGTGCCAGCAGCCCCGGCCAGACCCAGTACTTC. Encoded protein: CASSPGQTQYF.

This clonotype was counted ten times or more. The CDR3 DNA reads TGTGCCAGCGGAACACGGACTAGCAGATTCTACGAGCAGTACTTC. Its translation is CASGTRTSRFYEQYF. The V gene is TRBV28, the J gene TRBJ2-1, with 8 positions matching TRBD2. With the DNA end fitting TRBJ2-7 better, the J assignment may be wrong. Germline V gene data show CDR1 as MDHEN and CDR2 as SYDVKM. There are 15 residues in the CDR3.

This clonotype ranks as medium-sized. The V and J genes are TRBV6-6 and TRBJ2-3; D possibly uses TRBD1 or TRBD2 (5 bases each). V was cut by 0 bases and J by 5 bases, with 12 bases left in between. In germline, CDR1 is MNHNY, CDR2 SVGAGI (reference sequence). The CDR3 covers 15 residues. As DNA, the CDR3 is TGTGCCAGCAGTTACTCAAGTCGGGACCTAGATACGCAGTATTTT. Translated: CASSYSSRDLDTQYF.

This chain links TRBV10-3 with TRBJ2-1; no definite D call. The germline V gene encodes CDR1 ENHRY and CDR2 SYGVKD. The CDR3 covers 11 residues. The germline V and J ends were trimmed by 3 bases and 8 bases, with 5 bases remaining between them. This CDR3 reads CAISDYDEQFF. DNA of the CDR3: TGTGCCATCAGTGACTATGATGAGCAGTTCTTC.

This sequence joins TRBV7-2 and TRBJ1-2; tentative D call: TRBD1 (6 bases). CDR3 length: 17 amino acids. Germline-derived CDR1 and CDR2 are SGHTA and FQGNSA. V was clipped by 5 bases and J by 5 bases, with 24 bases between them. The CDR3, as DNA: TGTGCCAGCAGCGCCCAAACGTCGGGAGGGGGTCGATATGGCTACACCTTC. It codes for CASSAQTSGGGRYGYTF. Filled out from reference TRBV7-2 and TRBJ1-2, the complete variable domain reads GAGVSQSPSNKVTEKGKDVELRCDPISGHTALYWYRQSLGQGLEFLIYFQGNSAPDKSGLPSDRFSAERTGGSVSTLTIQRTQQEDSAVYLCASSAQTSGGGRYGYTFGSGTRLTVV.

V is TRBV7-6 and J is TRBJ2-3, with TRBD1 matching over 12 bases. The end of the DNA aligns better with TRBJ2-1, so the J call may be wrong. The CDR3 is 15 amino acids. The germline gives CDR1 SGHVS, CDR2 FNYEAQ. The CDR3 coding sequence is TGTGCCAGCAGCGGGGACAGGGGGCTTGACAATGAGCAGTTCTTC. This gives the protein CASSGDRGLDNEQFF.

Sample share makes this clonotype large. The chain employs TRBV7-8 and TRBJ2-1; D ambiguous. Germline V gives CDR1 SGHVS, CDR2 FQNEAQ. The CDR3 spans 11 residues. Trimming cost V 5 bases and J 5 bases, with 4 bases left between them. In DNA, the CDR3 is TGTGCCAGCAGCCTTCACAATGAGCAGTTCTTC. This sequence encodes CASSLHNEQFF.

This clonotype has at least ten counts. V usage is TRBV10-3 and J usage is TRBJ2-3, with 7 bases aligning to TRBD1. V gave up 10 bases and J gave up 3 bases; unmatched junction bases: 16. Germline loops: CDR1 ENHRY, CDR2 SYGVKD. The CDR3 consists of 16 residues. CDR3 in amino acids: CASSNQRGGATDTQYF. The CDR3 DNA sequence: TGTGCCAGCTCTAATCAGAGAGGGGGCGCGACAGATACGCAGTATTTT.

This clonotype was counted many times. V usage is TRBV6-1 and J usage is TRBJ2-1, with 13 bases lining up with TRBD2. Per germline, CDR1 MNHNS and CDR2 SASEGT. This CDR3 has 15 residues. V gave up 4 bases and J gave up 6 bases; unmatched junction bases: 3. This CDR3 reads CASSGLAGGGNEQFF. In DNA, the CDR3 is TGTGCCAGCAGTGGACTAGCGGGAGGAGGCAATGAGCAGTTCTTC.

This clonotype has a count of ten or more. The CDR3 protein is CASSLRQGNQPQHF. The CDR3 DNA reads as TGTGCCAGCAGTTTACGACAGGGGAACCAGCCCCAGCATTTT. This rearrangement joins TRBV27 to TRBJ1-5; 8 bases align to TRBD1. The CDR3 consists of 14 residues. The V segment lost 2 bases and the J segment 7 bases; nucleotides outside the gene matches: 4. From germline, CDR1 is MNHEY and CDR2 SMNVEV (reference sequence).

This clonotype was seen only a few times. V gene TRBV28 combines with J gene TRBJ2-1; D is unresolved. The CDR3 consists of 14 residues. The V end was cut by 4 bases, the J end by 5 bases, with 12 bases between. In germline, CDR1 is MDHEN, CDR2 SYDVKM. This chain's CDR3 is CASSSPLLDNEQFF. The CDR3 DNA reads TGTGCCAGCAGTTCCCCACTACTCGACAATGAGCAGTTCTTC.

In its sample, this clonotype was seen a few times. The rearrangement uses TRBV3-1 and TRBJ2-7, with no clear D. Germline CDR1 reads LGHDT; CDR2 reads YNNKEL (reference sequence). The ends were cut back, 5 bases at V and 3 bases at J, with 5 bases in the middle. The CDR3 length is 11 residues. The CDR3 spells CASSAFYEQYF. CDR3 DNA sequence: TGTGCCAGCAGCGCTTTCTACGAGCAGTACTTC.

This clonotype was detected ten times or more. V is TRBV28 and J is TRBJ2-1; a possible D gene is TRBD2 (5 bases). The tail of the sequence fits TRBJ2-7 better, so the J call may be wrong. The CDR3 sequence is 15 residues long. Germline loops: CDR1 MDHEN, CDR2 SYDVKM. CDR3 coding DNA: TGTGCCAGCAGTTTATCTGGCAGCCCTACGGGAGAGCAGTACTTC. It encodes CASSLSGSPTGEQYF.

This rearrangement joins TRBV7-2 to TRBJ2-1; 14 nucleotides agree with TRBD2. The V gene's germline CDR1 is SGHTA and CDR2 FQGNSA. This CDR3 is 15 amino acids long. V lost 5 bases, J lost 8 bases, and 5 bases stayed unmatched. In nucleotides, the CDR3 is TGTGCCAGCAGCCCAGGGACTAGCGGGAGCTATGAGCAGTTCTTC. It codes for CASSPGTSGSYEQFF.

The chain links TRBV7-3 to TRBJ1-1, with 9 positions matching TRBD1. The CDR3 loop spans 16 amino acids. Germline lookup yields CDR1 SGHTA and CDR2 FQGTGA. With 2 bases clipped from V and 1 base from J, the junction kept 5 bases outside the gene matches. CDR3 loop: CASSLLGQGGNTEAFF. The CDR3 DNA reads TGTGCCAGCAGCTTACTGGGACAGGGAGGGAACACTGAAGCTTTCTTT.

This chain links TRBV3-1 with TRBJ2-1; tentative D call: TRBD2 (6 bases). Looked up from germline, CDR1 is LGHDT and CDR2 is YNNKEL (reference sequence). The CDR3 runs 17 residues. The V end lost 0 bases, the J end lost 0 bases, and 12 bases lay between the germline ends. CDR3 in amino acids: CASSQEVGLPSYNEQFF. The CDR3 DNA follows: TGTGCCAGCAGCCAAGAAGTGGGACTCCCCTCCTACAATGAGCAGTTCTTC.

This clonotype was observed a handful of times. This chain links TRBV7-2 with TRBJ1-2; D not certain. V gave up 4 bases and J gave up 7 bases, with 22 bases separating them. From germline, CDR1 is SGHTA and CDR2 FQGNSA. The CDR3 has 16 residues. This CDR3 reads CASSYGDASVVGGYTF. The CDR3 DNA follows: TGTGCCAGCAGCTACGGTGACGCTAGTGTCGTGGGTGGCTACACCTTC.

The V gene is TRBV6-1, the J gene TRBJ2-4, with a tentative D call TRBD1 (6 bases). The J call may be faulty, since TRBJ2-1 better matches the DNA end. The CDR3 has 11 residues. CDR1 and CDR2 from the germline V gene are MNHNS and SASEGT. Written as DNA, the CDR3 is TGTGCCAGCGGACAGTTCGCTGAGCAGTTCTTC. Residues: CASGQFAEQFF.

Concerning this clonotype itself: Without the conserved terminal phenylalanine or tryptophan, this CDR3 likely stems from a read error. The limits of the CDR3 on the DNA are not certain, so only TCRdb's listed CDR3 is given. V gene TRBV7-6 combines with J gene TRBJ2-7; TRBD2, as called in the table, went unchecked against the DNA. Germline V gene data show CDR1 as SGHVS and CDR2 as FNYEAQ. Inclusive of both ends, the CDR3 amounts to 8 amino acids. Here the CDR3 reads CASSQGLS.

For this clonotype: A much larger clone is a single base away; this may be a read error. This chain links TRBV4-2 with TRBJ2-1; D possibly uses TRBD1 or TRBD2 (6 bases each). The DNA end lines up better with TRBJ2-7; the J call may be wrong. CDR3 length: 16 residues. Looked up from germline, CDR1 is LGHNA and CDR2 is YNFKEQ. The CDR3 DNA is TGTGCCAGCAGCCAGCCTAGGGGGGAAGGGGTCAATGAGCAGTACTTC. As protein: CASSQPRGEGVNEQYF.

V gene TRBV20-1 combines with J gene TRBJ2-5; 10 bases align to TRBD2. The J call could be wrong; TRBJ2-1 is a better fit for the DNA end. This CDR3 spans 16 amino acids. Germline CDR1 reads DFQATT; CDR2 reads SNEGSKA (reference sequence). DNA of the CDR3: TGCAGTGCTAGAAACTTCAAGCGGGAGGGAAACAATGAGCAGTTCTTC. It yields the protein CSARNFKREGNNEQFF.

This clonotype was picked up a small number of times. Since the CDR3 does not end with the conserved phenylalanine or tryptophan, this likely comes from a read error. The DNA is left out, because the CDR3 cannot be placed on it with certainty; the CDR3 is given as TCRdb lists it. This chain links TRBV7-3 with TRBJ2-6; no DNA check was done on the table's D call, TRBD1. The CDR3 is made up of 8 amino acids, end residues included. CDR1 is SGHTA, CDR2 FQGTGA, per germline. CDR3 region: CASSLMGQ.

V usage is TRBV6-8 and J usage is TRBJ2-7; D is ambiguous. Germline V gives CDR1 MNHGY, CDR2 SAAAGT. This CDR3 contains 13 residues. V lost 2 bases and J lost 3, with 8 bases in between. The CDR3 region is CASSYRAHYEQYF. The CDR3 DNA reads as TGTGCCAGCAGTTACAGGGCGCACTACGAGCAGTACTTC.

For the CDR3, the DNA is TGTGCCAGCAGCTTCACCCAAAGCACAGATACGCAGTATTTT. Its translation is CASSFTQSTDTQYF. The V gene is TRBV7-6, the J gene TRBJ2-3; D is unclear. The CDR3 length is 14 residues. Germline V gene data show CDR1 as SGHVS and CDR2 as FNYEAQ. The V end was cut by 3 bases, the J end by 0 bases, with 7 bases between. Supplemented by reference TRBV7-6 and TRBJ2-3, the full variable domain reads GAGVSQSPRYKVTKRGQDVALRCDPISGHVSLYWYRQALGQGPEFLTYFNYEAQQDKSGLPNDRFSAERPEGSISTLTIQRTEQRDSAMYRCASSFTQSTDTQYFGPGTRLTVL.

Of note for this clonotype: A read error may be the cause here, since a much bigger clone is one base away. The chain uses TRBV11-2 and TRBJ2-5; D not certain. The DNA end is a closer match to TRBJ1-2, so the J assignment may be wrong. The CDR3 runs to 15 residues. The germline gives CDR1 SGHAT, CDR2 FQNNGV. CDR3 amino acids: CAGSLDLTRFYGYTF. DNA of the CDR3: TGTGCCGGCAGCTTAGATCTCACTCGTTTTTATGGCTACACCTTC.

This clonotype was observed a few times. No conserved phenylalanine or tryptophan is present at the end of the CDR3, so a read error is the likely explanation. The DNA is left out, because the CDR3 cannot be placed on it with certainty; the CDR3 is given as TCRdb lists it. This CDR3 reads CASSLDRELYGYTFGS. The chain has TRBV7-9 and TRBJ2-7. CDR1 and CDR2 (germline): SEHNR, FQNEAQ (reference sequence). Both ends counted, the CDR3 spans 16 residues.

J is TRBJ2-1 and V is TRBV7-2; 8 bases agree with TRBD1. The J call is uncertain, as TRBJ2-7 better fits the DNA end. CDR3 size: 15 residues. CDR1 and CDR2 (germline): SGHTA, FQGNSA. The chain's CDR3 is CASSRTGGSSYEQYF. CDR3 DNA: TGTGCCAGCAGCCGAACAGGGGGTTCCTCCTACGAGCAGTACTTC.

This sequence joins TRBV6-8 and TRBJ2-3; D is unclear. With 7 bases removed from V and 0 bases from J, the gap between germline ends came to 20 bases. The CDR3 runs to 17 residues. CDR1 and CDR2 (germline): MNHGY, SAAAGT. This CDR3 reads CASTRLGVFLSTDTQYF. Here the CDR3 DNA reads TGTGCCAGCACGCGCCTTGGGGTTTTCCTTAGCACAGATACGCAGTATTTT.

The chain uses TRBV2 and TRBJ1-4, with unresolved D. Germline V gene lookup returns CDR1 SNHLY and CDR2 FYNNEI. The CDR3 loop spans 15 amino acids. The germline V and J ends were trimmed by 7 bases and 0 bases, with 12 bases remaining between them. The CDR3 loop reads CASKGGPTTNEKLFF. DNA of the CDR3: TGTGCCAGCAAAGGAGGCCCAACAACTAATGAAAAACTGTTTTTT.

This chain uses TRBV12-3 or TRBV12-4 with TRBJ2-5; 7 bases align to TRBD1. Losses at the gene ends were 7 bases for V and 11 bases for J; bases not matched to a gene: 19. The CDR3 is 15 amino acids. CDR3 region: CASKRGQGVVDEQYF. The DNA of the CDR3 is TGTGCCAGCAAAAGGGGGCAGGGGGTAGTGGATGAGCAGTACTTC.